Presented here are 27 T cell receptor beta chains from one specimen sequenced in a study of T cell responses to AZD1222 COVID-19 vaccine. TCRdb keeps only in-frame clones here, not all; method: immunoSEQ multiplex PCR. The sample carries about 140,000 clones, 89% recorded once. The sequencing used peripheral blood, collected on day 0 of AZD1222 vaccination. Receptors were obtained from an adult in good health.

The chain links TRBV20-1 to TRBJ2-5, with D perhaps matching TRBD1 (6 bases). The germline V and J ends were trimmed by 5 bases and 5 bases, with 9 bases remaining between them. This CDR3 is 11 amino acids long. Germline CDR1 DFQATT, CDR2 SNEGSKA (reference sequence). CDR3 in DNA: TGCAGTGCTCCACAGGGCGAGACCCAGTACTTC. Translating gives CSAPQGETQYF.

The chain has TRBV6-5 and TRBJ1-2, with 9 bases matching TRBD1. The CDR3 contains 14 residues. Germline assignment: CDR1 MNHEY and CDR2 SVGAGI. Losses at the gene ends were 3 bases for V and 3 bases for J; bases not matched to a gene: 2. The CDR3 reads CASSYTGGYYGYTF. CDR3 DNA: TGTGCCAGCAGTTATACAGGGGGCTACTATGGCTACACCTTC.

The J gene is TRBJ1-1, the V gene TRBV5-5; TRBD1 might be the D (6 bases). With 0 bases removed from V and 1 base from J, the gap between germline ends came to 7 bases. Germline loops: CDR1 SGHKS, CDR2 YYEKEE (reference sequence). The CDR3 loop spans 14 amino acids. The CDR3 bases are TGTGCCAGCAGCTTGGTGGGACAGAACACTGAAGCTTTCTTT. It specifies CASSLVGQNTEAFF. Using reference TRBV5-5 and TRBJ1-1 for the parts outside the CDR3, the full variable domain is DAGVTQSPTHLIKTRGQQVTLRCSPISGHKSVSWYQQVLGQGPQFIFQYYEKEERGRGNFPDRFSARQFPNYSSELNVNALLLGDSALYLCASSLVGQNTEAFFGQGTRLTVV.

V and J are TRBV27 and TRBJ1-1, with a tentative D call TRBD1 (6 bases). Germline CDR1 reads MNHEY; CDR2 reads SMNVEV (reference sequence). The CDR3 totals 16 residues. V lost 4 bases and J 4 bases, leaving 19 bases between the germline ends. The CDR3 coding sequence is TGTGCCAGCAGTTCAAGGCTGGGGGCGGGAGGCACTGAAGCTTTCTTT. As protein: CASSSRLGAGGTEAFF.

Comment on this clone: Within the sample, other DNA sequences also encode this same CDR3. The chain employs TRBV29-1 and TRBJ1-6; a possible D gene is TRBD1 (6 bases). Germline CDR1 reads SQVTM; CDR2 reads ANQGSEA. CDR3 length equals 15 residues. V lost 4 bases and J lost 6, with 16 bases in between. The CDR3 DNA is TGCAGCGTTGCCCTGACAGGCAACAGTAATTCACCCCTCCACTTT. As protein: CSVALTGNSNSPLHF.

The V gene is TRBV4-1, the J gene TRBJ2-1; D gene ambiguous. The CDR3 consists of 14 residues. With 1 base removed from V and 12 bases from J, the gap between germline ends came to 16 bases. Germline CDR1 reads MGHRA; CDR2 reads YSYEKL. The CDR3 nucleotides are TGCGCCAGCAGCCAAGGTCTCAGGTCGTTCTGGCAGTTCTTC. Protein sequence: CASSQGLRSFWQFF.

The chain joins TRBV3-1 (or the pseudogene TRBV3-2) to TRBJ2-1; no clear D gene. The CDR3 extends over 12 amino acids. The germline V and J ends were trimmed by 4 bases and 10 bases, with 11 bases remaining between them. In germline, CDR1 is LGHDT, CDR2 YNNKEL (reference sequence). The CDR3 region has the DNA TGTGCCAGCAGCCTCCAAGGTAGGGAGCAGTTCTTC. Translating it yields CASSLQGREQFF.

The chain uses TRBV29-1 and TRBJ1-3; D uncertain. V shed 6 bases and J shed 2 bases, with 14 bases lying between them. The germline gives CDR1 SQVTM, CDR2 ANQGSEA. The CDR3 totals 14 residues. The CDR3 coding sequence is TGCAGCGTCGTTACAGTGCCTCCTGGAAACACCATATATTTT. Amino acid sequence: CSVVTVPPGNTIYF.

This rearrangement joins TRBV25-1 to TRBJ2-7, with unresolved D. Germline-derived CDR1 and CDR2 are MGHDK and SYGVNS. Trimming took off 7 bases at V and 3 bases at J, with 10 bases between the two ends. The CDR3 contains 12 residues. The CDR3 here is CASTDGHYEQYF. Written as DNA, the CDR3 is TGTGCCAGCACCGATGGGCACTACGAGCAGTACTTC.

The chain uses TRBV28 and TRBJ2-4; 16 positions agree with TRBD2. Unmatched junction bases numbered 3, after V lost 4 bases and J lost 0 bases. The CDR3 extends over 18 amino acids. Germline V CDR1 and CDR2: MDHEN, SYDVKM. The chain's CDR3 is CASSSGTSGRGAKNIQYF. The DNA of the CDR3 is TGTGCCAGCAGTTCGGGGACTAGCGGGAGGGGAGCCAAAAACATTCAGTACTTC.

This clone occurred once. The V call is TRBV6-6, the J call TRBJ1-3; TRBD1 is a possible D gene (5 bases). Deletions cut 5 bases from V and 4 bases from J, with 9 bases between. CDR3 length equals 13 residues. Germline V lookup: CDR1 MNHNY, CDR2 SVGAGI (reference sequence). The CDR3 nucleotides read TGTGCCAGCAGTGCGGGGCCCGGAAACACCATATATTTT. Amino acids: CASSAGPGNTIYF.

V is TRBV18 and J is TRBJ1-1; possibly TRBD1 for D (5 bases). The CDR3 length is 15 residues. The V gene lost 5 bases and the J gene lost 7 bases, with 20 bases spanning the gap. Germline loops: CDR1 KGHSH, CDR2 LQKENI. The CDR3 coding sequence is TGTGCCAGCTCATCTCGCAGGAGGGACGCTGATGAAGCTTTCTTT. Encoded protein: CASSSRRRDADEAFF.

This clone was recorded a few times. V and J are TRBV15 and TRBJ2-1; TRBD2 matches 8 bases. V dropped 0 bases and J dropped 8; count of bases not matched to a gene: 9. CDR1 is LNHNV, CDR2 YYDKDF, per germline (reference sequence). CDR3 length equals 16 residues. The CDR3 region is CATSREAGEGKDEQFF. The CDR3 region has the DNA TGTGCCACCAGCAGAGAAGCGGGAGAAGGCAAGGATGAGCAGTTCTTC.

This CDR3 reads CASISRGNTEAFF. The CDR3 nucleotides read TGTGCCAGCATTTCTAGGGGGAACACTGAAGCTTTCTTT. J is TRBJ1-1 and V is TRBV25-1; weak D call: TRBD1 (5 bases). Germline V gives CDR1 MGHDK, CDR2 SYGVNS. The CDR3 runs 13 residues. Trimming left V 7 bases short and J 1 base short, with 10 bases between.

V usage is TRBV18 and J usage is TRBJ1-2; D ambiguous. The CDR3 loop spans 14 amino acids. V lost 0 bases to trimming and J lost 2 bases, with 7 bases between them. Germline V gene data show CDR1 as KGHSH and CDR2 as LQKENI. The CDR3 sequence: CASSPPGGNYGYTF. The CDR3 DNA reads as TGTGCCAGCTCACCACCGGGCGGCAACTATGGCTACACCTTC.

This chain joins TRBV6-5 and TRBJ1-2, with D unclear. V lost 4 bases, J lost 8 bases, and 14 bases lay in between. Germline CDR1 reads MNHEY; CDR2 reads SVGAGI. The CDR3 runs to 13 residues. CDR3 protein: CASSSQVVDGYTF. CDR3 nucleotides: TGTGCCAGCAGTTCCCAGGTAGTTGACGGCTACACCTTC.

This chain joins TRBV19 and TRBJ1-2, with D maybe TRBD1 (5 bases). Germline CDR1 and CDR2: LNHDA and SQIVND (reference sequence). Trimming pared 2 bases from V and 8 bases from J, leaving 12 bases between. This CDR3 has 13 residues. The CDR3 region has the DNA TGTGCCAGTAGTATATTCCAGGGTGAAGGCTACACCTTC. Encoded protein: CASSIFQGEGYTF.

The rearrangement links TRBV1 to TRBJ1-6. TRBV1 is termed a pseudogene. This CDR3 contains 16 residues. CDR3 nucleotides: TGCACCAGCAGCCGGCGCGAGGGCGGAATACGGTCACCCCTCCACTTT. Its translation: CTSSRREGGIRSPLHF.

The rearrangement joins TRBV12-5 to TRBJ2-6; D assignment may be TRBD1 or TRBD2 (5 bases each). V was shortened by 0 bases and J by 4 bases, with 10 bases between the two germline ends. CDR3 length: 16 residues. Germline CDR1 and CDR2: LGHNT and FRNRAP. The CDR3 protein is CASGLVQRDGANVLTF. The CDR3 DNA is TGTGCTAGTGGTTTGGTACAAAGGGACGGGGCCAACGTCCTGACTTTC.

The chain has TRBV5-1 and TRBJ2-3, with D unclear. This CDR3 is built from 12 residues. Trimming left V 1 base short and J 2 bases short, with 2 bases between. Looked up from germline, CDR1 is SGHRS and CDR2 is YFSETQ. CDR3 sequence: CASSLPTDTQYF. As DNA, the CDR3 is TGCGCCAGCAGCTTGCCCACAGATACGCAGTATTTT. Drawing the rest from reference TRBV5-1 and TRBJ2-3, the complete variable domain is KAGVTQTPRYLIKTRGQQVTLSCSPISGHRSVSWYQQTPGQGLQFLFEYFSETQRNKGNFPGRFSGRQFSNSRSEMNVSTLELGDSALYLCASSLPTDTQYFGPGTRLTVL.

V gene TRBV5-6 combines with J gene TRBJ2-7, with 7 bases fitting TRBD1. The germline gives CDR1 SGHDT, CDR2 YYEEEE. V shed 2 bases and J 2 bases; nucleotides not matched to a gene: 4. The CDR3 is made up of 14 amino acids. CDR3 amino acids: CASSLRQGTYEQYF. The CDR3, as DNA: TGTGCCAGCAGCTTACGACAGGGTACCTACGAGCAGTACTTC.

This chain joins TRBV7-9 and TRBJ2-7; D ambiguous. V shed 6 bases and J shed 1 base, with 10 bases lying between them. The CDR3 consists of 13 residues. The germline CDR1 and CDR2 sequences are SEHNR and FQNEAQ (reference sequence). The CDR3 nucleotides are TGTGCCAGCAGGGGCGACGGATCCTACGAGCAGTACTTC. Residues: CASRGDGSYEQYF.

Here the CDR3 DNA reads TGTGCCAGCAGTGAGTACCGGGCCCATAAAAAGGATACGCAGTATTTT. Its protein is CASSEYRAHKKDTQYF. The V gene is TRBV27, the J gene TRBJ2-3; D remains ambiguous. CDR1 and CDR2 (germline): MNHEY, SMNVEV (reference sequence). CDR3 length: 16 amino acids. V lost 5 bases and J 6 bases, leaving 21 bases between the germline ends.

The chain employs TRBV14 and TRBJ1-2; a weak D match, TRBD1 (6 bases). The CDR3 runs to 15 residues. In germline, CDR1 is SGHDN, CDR2 FVKESK. The V end was cut by 2 bases, the J end by 3 bases, with 13 bases between. CDR3 DNA: TGTGCCAGCAGCCAAATAGGACAGAGGGACTATGGCTACACCTTC. Translation gives CASSQIGQRDYGYTF.

The chain links TRBV6-5 to TRBJ2-7; 14 bases are shared with TRBD2. Trimming at V came to 7 bases and at J to 3 bases, leaving 5 bases not matched to a gene. CDR1 and CDR2 from the germline V gene are MNHEY and SVGAGI. This CDR3 comprises 15 residues. The CDR3: CASKGLAGVLYEQYF. DNA for the CDR3: TGTGCCAGCAAGGGACTAGCGGGGGTACTCTACGAGCAGTACTTC.

CDR3 protein: CASSPEGGQANYGYTF. In nucleotides, the CDR3 is TGTGCCAGCAGCCCCGAAGGTGGACAGGCTAACTATGGCTACACCTTC. The V gene is TRBV7-2, the J gene TRBJ1-2; 7 bases agree with TRBD1. J was trimmed by 0 bases and V by 5 bases; bases with no gene match: 9. Per germline, CDR1 SGHTA and CDR2 FQGNSA. The CDR3 runs to 16 residues.

This sequence joins TRBV25-1 and TRBJ2-7; possibly TRBD1 for D (6 bases). The CDR3 has 13 residues. Germline V lookup: CDR1 MGHDK, CDR2 SYGVNS. Trimming cost V 4 bases and J 2 bases, with 9 bases left between them. The DNA for the CDR3 is TGTGCCAGCAGTGGATACAGGGCCTACGAGCAGTACTTC. It translates to CASSGYRAYEQYF.